The clone carrying this T cell receptor (beta chain) was observed a single time. What it recognizes is unknown. Trimming removed 6 bases from V and 5 bases from J; junction bases left unmatched: 15. Germline CDR1 SGHDT, CDR2 YYEEEE. The length of the CDR3 is 16 residues. The data originate from a study of cytomegalovirus exposure and HLA in healthy donors. General observations from the study: The records held CMV serostatus as the only immune exposure information.

The PCR contained 60 Vbeta and 13 Jbeta primers. Some clones are missing from TCRdb's copy, which holds only in-frame ones; the method was immunoSEQ multiplex PCR. The sample contains around 130,000 clones, roughly four fifths of which appear only once. Sequencing was performed on PBMCs. The sequence came from a woman between 45 and 60 years old in good health and CMV-seronegative. The chain links TRBV5-6 to TRBJ1-1; 8 bases map to TRBD1. This CDR3 is CASTPRGLTGGTEAFF. CDR3 DNA sequence: TGTGCCAGCACCCCGCGGGGGCTCACAGGGGGAACTGAAGCTTTCTTT.